These T cell receptor beta chains were read from a single sample in a study of radiation and T cells in renal cell carcinoma. Method: immunoSEQ multiplex PCR; TCRdb's copy keeps in-frame clones and lacks some. The sample has about 78,000 clones, about 89% seen once. The sequencing used blood, collected from a patient whose treatment included radiotherapy and nephrectomy. The receptors stem from a woman in her 70s with renal cell carcinoma. Each CDR3 is given with its conserved first and last residue. A D gene is named only where the DNA matches it firmly. The listing skips clone size in some rows; elsewhere it reads once, few, many or a size class.

TRBJ2-3,NA,TRBV18,16,NA,CASSPNTGSTTDTQYF,TGTGCCAGCTCACCTAACACAGGGAGTACCACAGATACGCAGTATTTT
TRBJ1-2,TRBD1,TRBV6-6,16,NA,CASRLKTGTGNYGYTF,TGTGCCAGCAGACTCAAAACCGGGACAGGGAACTATGGCTACACCTTC
TRBJ1-4,TRBD1,TRBV28,15,NA,CASSGTGEVWEKLFF,TGTGCCAGCAGCGGAACAGGGGAGGTTTGGGAAAAACTGTTTTTT
TRBJ2-4,NA,TRBV5-6,12,NA,CASSLQGSIQYF,TGTGCCAGCAGCTTGCAGGGTAGCATTCAGTACTTC
TRBJ1-5,NA,TRBV7-2,15,NA,CASSLGRGGNQPQHF,TGTGCCAGCAGCCTTGGGCGCGGGGGCAATCAGCCCCAGCATTTT
TRBJ1-5,NA,TRBV19,17,NA,CACRNQHQGGRNQPQHF,TGTGCCTGCAGAAACCAACATCAGGGCGGGCGCAATCAGCCCCAGCATTTT
TRBJ2-7,TRBD1,TRBV5-6,15,NA,CASILMGQPAYEQYF,TGTGCCAGCATCCTGATGGGACAGCCAGCCTACGAGCAGTACTTC
TRBJ1-2,NA,TRBV5-6,13,NA,CASSSRGNYGYTF,TGTGCCAGCAGCTCCAGGGGTAACTATGGCTACACCTTC
TRBJ1-4,NA,TRBV4-1,12,NA,CASSQDSRFLFF,TGCGCCAGCAGCCAAGATTCCCGATTTCTGTTTTTT
TRBJ2-2,NA,TRBV6-1,15,NA,CASRPQQGRGGELFF,TGTGCCAGCAGGCCCCAACAAGGCAGGGGTGGGGAGCTGTTTTTT
TRBJ1-1,TRBD1,TRBV5-4,11,NA,CASSWDSQSFF,TGTGCCAGCAGCTGGGACAGTCAGTCTTTCTTT
TRBJ1-4,NA,TRBV5-4,13,NA,CASSFPGHEKLFF,TGTGCCAGCAGCTTCCCCGGTCACGAAAAACTGTTTTTT
TRBJ1-1,NA,TRBV30,14,NA,CAGHFFRGDTEAFF,TGTGCCGGACACTTCTTCAGGGGAGACACTGAAGCTTTCTTT
TRBJ1-2,NA,TRBV15,12,NA,CATSRARDGYTF,TGTGCCACCAGCAGGGCCAGGGATGGCTACACCTTC
TRBJ2-5,TRBD2,TRBV6-1,15,NA,CASSGVAGARETQYF,TGTGCCAGCAGTGGGGTAGCGGGGGCACGGGAGACCCAGTACTTC
TRBJ2-1,TRBD2,TRBV5-5,16,NA,CASSLSLAGAYNEQFF,TGTGCCAGCAGCTTGAGCCTAGCGGGGGCTTACAATGAGCAGTTCTTC
TRBJ2-3,NA,TRBV5-4,15,NA,CASSLVLADTDTQYF,TGTGCCAGCAGCTTGGTCTTAGCGGACACAGATACGCAGTATTTT
TRBJ1-5,TRBD1,TRBV7-2,12,NA,CASRRTGQPQHF,TGTGCCAGCAGAAGGACAGGACAGCCCCAGCATTTT
TRBJ2-7,TRBD1,TRBV11-2,16,NA,CASSSKGAVVSYEQYF,TGTGCCAGCAGCTCCAAGGGGGCGGTGGTATCCTACGAGCAGTACTTC
TRBJ1-1,NA,TRBV12-5,14,few,CASGKGDLNTEAFF,TGTGCTAGTGGTAAAGGGGATCTGAACACTGAAGCTTTCTTT
TRBJ2-7,NA,TRBV5-6,14,NA,CASSLSPATYEQYF,TGTGCCAGCAGCTTAAGTCCAGCTACCTACGAGCAGTACTTC
TRBJ2-7,NA,TRBV11-3,15,NA,CASSLADSYTYEQYF,TGTGCCAGCAGCTTAGCGGACAGTTACACTTACGAGCAGTACTTC
TRBJ1-1,NA,TRBV6-1,12,NA,CASSTGSAEAFF,TGTGCCAGCAGTACAGGGAGCGCTGAAGCTTTCTTT
TRBJ2-2,NA,TRBV27,16,NA,CASRPIGVDGTGELFF,TGTGCCAGCAGGCCCATAGGGGTAGATGGCACCGGGGAGCTGTTTTTT